The next 22 T cell receptor beta chains were all read from a single sample in a study of shared clonotypes between healthy human individuals. CD45RO-negative cells were positively selected for CCR7, leaving out terminally differentiated effector memory CD45RA+ cells. Produced via immunoSEQ multiplex PCR; TCRdb's table is partial and in-frame only. The profile shows around 1.9 million clones, 93% of them singletons. Input material: naive CD8+ T cells from PBMCs. The receptor source for this set is a man aged 18 to 30 in good health. Some clones in this sample may be carry-over from other donors' samples.

V gene TRBV4-3 combines with J gene TRBJ1-4; possible D gene TRBD1, 5 bases. The CDR3 covers 15 residues. Between the trimmed V and J ends, which lost 4 bases and 8 bases, there was a span of 17 bases. Germline V lookup: CDR1 LGHNA, CDR2 YSLEER. The DNA of the CDR3 is TGCGCCAGCAGCCCCCGCTTGGATTCAGGGGAAAAACTGTTTTTT. Translated, it gives CASSPRLDSGEKLFF.

The V call is TRBV10-1, the J call TRBJ2-1; D is possibly TRBD1 (6 bases). The CDR3 is made up of 16 amino acids. CDR1 is WNHNN and CDR2 is SYGVQD in the germline V gene (reference sequence). The DNA of the CDR3 is TGCGCGAACAAGTATGGGGGCGTCGACTCCTACAATGAGCAGTTCTTC. Translation gives CANKYGGVDSYNEQFF.

A note on this clone: This same CDR3 is encoded by further DNA sequences in the sample. The rearrangement joins TRBV9 to TRBJ2-1; maybe TRBD2 (7 bases). The CDR3 spans 14 residues. Germline lookup yields CDR1 SGDLS and CDR2 YYNGEE. Between the trimmed V and J ends, which lost 2 bases and 8 bases, there was a span of 14 bases. CDR3 loop: CASSVSGGRDEQFF. For the CDR3, the DNA is TGTGCCAGCAGCGTTTCCGGGGGGCGCGATGAGCAGTTCTTC.

This clone was counted between two and nine times. The rearrangement links TRBV5-1 to TRBJ2-2, with D perhaps TRBD1 or TRBD2 (5 bases each). Trimming took 5 bases from V and 6 from J, leaving 14 bases between them. The germline gives CDR1 SGHRS, CDR2 YFSETQ. The CDR3 covers 14 residues. The CDR3 sequence is CASRLNVGAGELFF. In DNA form, the CDR3 reads TGCGCCAGCAGACTCAACGTGGGGGCCGGGGAGCTGTTTTTT.

This rearrangement joins TRBV10-3 to TRBJ1-2, with 11 bases matching TRBD1. Germline CDR1 reads ENHRY; CDR2 reads SYGVKD. V lost 8 bases, J lost 6 bases, and 2 bases stayed unmatched. This CDR3 region has 12 residues. In nucleotides, the CDR3 is TGTGCCATCGGACAGGGGGCCGATGGCTACACCTTC. The encoded protein is CAIGQGADGYTF.

This clone was seen once. The chain couples TRBV5-1 to TRBJ2-1, with 7 bases matching TRBD1. Germline CDR1 SGHRS, CDR2 YFSETQ. The CDR3 spans 16 residues. V lost 0 bases, J lost 8 bases, and 11 bases stayed unmatched. CDR3 residues: CASSLVVRQGWDEQFF. CDR3 coding DNA: TGCGCCAGCAGCTTGGTGGTCCGACAGGGATGGGATGAGCAGTTCTTC.

This clone was observed a few times. This chain connects TRBV7-9 to TRBJ2-3; D gene ambiguous. The CDR3 extends over 13 amino acids. V was clipped by 1 base and J by 4 bases, with 6 bases between them. Germline CDR1 SEHNR, CDR2 FQNEAQ (reference sequence). The DNA for the CDR3 is TGTGCCAGCAGCTTAGGAATGCCAGATACGCAGTATTTT. Translation: CASSLGMPDTQYF.

On this clone itself: Other DNA sequences in this specimen translate into the identical CDR3. The V call is TRBV6-5, the J call TRBJ2-1, with 10 positions matching TRBD1. The V and J ends lost 4 bases and 7 bases, in that order; junction bases with no gene match: 4. Germline V gives CDR1 MNHEY, CDR2 SVGAGI. This CDR3 has 14 amino acids. CDR3 coding DNA: TGTGCCAGCAGTTCGGGACAGGGGAGGAATGAGCAGTTCTTC. Its translation: CASSSGQGRNEQFF.

In this sample, this clone turned up once. The chain carries TRBV27 and TRBJ2-7, with TRBD2 identical over 9 bases. V was clipped by 10 bases and J by 3 bases; unmatched bases: 16. The germline V gene has CDR1 MNHEY and CDR2 SMNVEV (reference sequence). The CDR3 is made up of 16 amino acids. CDR3 loop: CATHPSIAGEGYEQYF. Written as DNA, the CDR3 is TGTGCCACCCACCCTTCAATAGCGGGAGAGGGCTACGAGCAGTACTTC.

This chain joins TRBV10-1 and TRBJ2-7; a weak D match, TRBD2 (5 bases). With 2 bases removed from V and 2 bases from J, the gap between germline ends came to 13 bases. The CDR3 covers 15 residues. From germline, CDR1 is WNHNN and CDR2 SYGVQD (reference sequence). The DNA of the CDR3 is TGCGCCAGCAGTGAGGGACTGGGCTCCCCCTACGAGCAGTACTTC. This translates into CASSEGLGSPYEQYF.

This chain connects TRBV29-1 to TRBJ2-2, with D possibly being TRBD1 (5 bases). The CDR3 totals 16 residues. V was clipped by 4 bases and J by 1 base, with 16 bases between them. Germline values: CDR1 SQVTM, CDR2 ANQGSEA. The CDR3 loop is CSVVGAGLQNTGELFF. CDR3 sequence (DNA): TGCAGCGTTGTTGGGGCAGGGCTACAGAACACCGGGGAGCTGTTTTTT.

In regard to this clone: This sample includes further DNA sequences coding for the same CDR3. The chain recombines TRBV11-2 with TRBJ2-3; TRBD2 matches 9 bases. The CDR3 contains 16 residues. Germline assignment: CDR1 SGHAT and CDR2 FQNNGV. The V segment lost 1 base and the J segment 2 bases; nucleotides outside the gene matches: 4. The CDR3 DNA reads as TGTGCCAGCAGCTTAGGGCTAGCGGGAATCACAGATACGCAGTATTTT. This gives the protein CASSLGLAGITDTQYF.

V usage is TRBV6-5 and J usage is TRBJ2-5; D remains ambiguous. The J call could be wrong; TRBJ2-7 is a better fit for the DNA end. Per the germline V gene, CDR1 is MNHEY and CDR2 is SVGAGI. CDR3 length: 12 residues. The CDR3 loop reads CASSGSGYEQYF. The CDR3 nucleotides are TGTGCCAGCAGTGGCTCTGGGTACGAGCAGTACTTC.

This chain uses TRBV2 with TRBJ2-2; D gene ambiguous. CDR3 size: 15 residues. The germline CDR1 and CDR2 sequences are SNHLY and FYNNEI. The V and J ends lost 2 bases and 3 bases respectively, with 10 bases between them. The CDR3 sequence: CASSERLLHTGELFF. The CDR3 region has the DNA TGTGCCAGCAGTGAAAGGTTACTCCACACCGGGGAGCTGTTTTTT. Using reference TRBV2 and TRBJ2-2 for the parts outside the CDR3, the full variable domain is EPEVTQTPSHQVTQMGQEVILRCVPISNHLYFYWYRQILGQKVEFLVSFYNNEISEKSEIFDDQFSVERPDGSNFTLKIRSTKLEDSAMYFCASSERLLHTGELFFGEGSRLTVL.

The chain has TRBV27 and TRBJ2-2; D gene uncertain. The V and J ends lost 8 bases and 4 bases respectively, with 11 bases between them. Germline V gene data show CDR1 as MNHEY and CDR2 as SMNVEV (reference sequence). The CDR3 loop spans 13 amino acids. CDR3 coding DNA: TGTGCCAGCTTAGGACCCGCCACCGGGGAGCTGTTTTTT. Its protein is CASLGPATGELFF.

V usage is TRBV7-9 and J usage is TRBJ1-2; unclear D gene. Germline values: CDR1 SEHNR, CDR2 FQNEAQ (reference sequence). The CDR3 spans 19 residues. The V gene lost 4 bases and the J gene lost 0 bases, with 24 bases spanning the gap. CDR3 in amino acids: CASSSSLADSNLANYGYTF. The CDR3 DNA sequence: TGTGCCAGCAGCTCATCCCTAGCAGATTCAAACCTCGCTAACTATGGCTACACCTTC.

This chain uses TRBV6-4 with TRBJ2-3; 7 nucleotides line up with TRBD1. CDR3 size: 16 residues. Germline V gene lookup returns CDR1 MRHNA and CDR2 SNTAGT. The trim removed 4 bases at V and 2 bases at J, leaving 9 bases unmatched. CDR3 residues: CASSATGASFTDTQYF. CDR3 DNA: TGTGCCAGCAGTGCCACAGGGGCTTCTTTCACAGATACGCAGTATTTT.

This chain links TRBV27 with TRBJ2-7; D not certain. The V and J ends lost 0 bases and 5 bases respectively, with 8 bases between them. The CDR3 loop spans 13 amino acids. Per germline, CDR1 MNHEY and CDR2 SMNVEV (reference sequence). CDR3 protein: CASSLSKLHEQYF. The CDR3 DNA reads TGTGCCAGCAGTTTATCGAAGCTACACGAGCAGTACTTC.

A single count supports this clone. The chain has TRBV7-9 and TRBJ1-4; 9 bases agree with TRBD1. The CDR3 loop spans 14 amino acids. After removal of 5 bases from V and 6 bases from J, the junction contained 4 bases not matched to a gene. Germline-derived CDR1 and CDR2 are SEHNR and FQNEAQ (reference sequence). The chain's CDR3 is CASSIRQGDEKLFF. CDR3 bases: TGTGCCAGCAGCATCCGACAGGGGGATGAAAAACTGTTTTTT.

The chain combines TRBV29-1 with TRBJ1-3; D is unclear. Germline V lookup: CDR1 SQVTM, CDR2 ANQGSEA. Trimming left V 5 bases short and J 4 bases short, with 9 bases between. The CDR3 runs to 12 residues. CDR3 in DNA: TGCAGCGTTCGGGCAGAAGGAAACACCATATATTTT. It translates to CSVRAEGNTIYF. The variable domain in full, completed from reference TRBV29-1 and TRBJ1-3, reads SAVISQKPSRDICQRGTSLTIQCQVDSQVTMMFWYRQQPGQSLTLIATANQGSEATYESGFVIDKFPISRPNLTFSTLTVSNMSPEDSSIYLCSVRAEGNTIYFGEGSWLTVV.

The rearrangement links TRBV28 to TRBJ2-5, with unresolved D. Per germline, CDR1 MDHEN and CDR2 SYDVKM. The CDR3 is 14 amino acids. The ends were cut back, 3 bases at V and 5 bases at J, with 13 bases in the middle. CDR3 loop: CASSFMGLGETQYF. The CDR3 region has the DNA TGTGCCAGCAGTTTTATGGGTCTGGGTGAGACCCAGTACTTC.

V is TRBV7-6 and J is TRBJ2-5; D is perhaps TRBD2 (5 bases). Germline assignment: CDR1 SGHVS and CDR2 FNYEAQ. The germline V and J ends were trimmed by 4 bases and 0 bases, with 18 bases remaining between them. The CDR3 consists of 17 residues. CDR3 sequence (DNA): TGTGCCAGCAGCTCCCTCTCCCCGGGAACGTACCAAGAGACCCAGTACTTC. It is translated as CASSSLSPGTYQETQYF.